These 22 T cell receptor beta chains originate from one sample sequenced in a study of cytomegalovirus exposure and HLA in healthy donors. The PCR made use of 60 Vbeta and 13 Jbeta primers. Libraries were prepared by immunoSEQ multiplex PCR; TCRdb keeps only in-frame clonotypes and omits some of them. The sample totals around 52,000 clones; its top ten clones hold 11%. The specimen was PBMCs. These receptors were taken from a woman aged 50 to 65 in good health and CMV-seropositive.

The chain carries TRBV7-2 and TRBJ2-5; 7 bases agree with TRBD1. The V segment lost 4 bases and the J segment 4 bases; nucleotides outside the gene matches: 3. Per the germline V gene, CDR1 is SGHTA and CDR2 is FQGNSA. The CDR3 totals 13 residues. CDR3 protein: CASSWNRGETQYF. The CDR3 nucleotides read TGTGCCAGCAGCTGGAACAGGGGAGAGACCCAGTACTTC.

The chain recombines TRBV25-1 with TRBJ2-2; 7 bases agree with TRBD1. Germline V lookup: CDR1 MGHDK, CDR2 SYGVNS. The V segment lost 6 bases and the J segment 5 bases; nucleotides outside the gene matches: 18. The CDR3 runs 18 residues. The CDR3 sequence: CASRSPLSGTEWTGELFF. The CDR3 DNA reads as TGTGCCAGCAGATCTCCTTTGTCCGGGACAGAGTGGACCGGGGAGCTGTTTTTT.

The V gene is TRBV11-3, the J gene TRBJ2-3, with 12 positions matching TRBD2. V shed 4 bases, J shed 2 bases, and the junction held 4 bases outside the gene matches. Germline CDR1 is SGHNT and CDR2 is YENEEA. The CDR3 length is 16 residues. The CDR3 DNA is TGTGCCAGCAGCTCCGGACTAGCGGGGTACACAGATACGCAGTATTTT. Its protein product is CASSSGLAGYTDTQYF.

The chain links TRBV19 to TRBJ1-2; 7 bases fit TRBD1. With V trimmed by 6 bases and J by 1 base, 8 bases remained unmatched. Germline CDR1 is LNHDA and CDR2 is SQIVND (reference sequence). The CDR3 has 15 residues. The CDR3 region has the DNA TGTGCCAGTAGCGAGACAGGGCTTGTTAACTATGGCTACACCTTC. It translates to CASSETGLVNYGYTF.

As to this clone: Other nucleotide sequences in the sample specify the same CDR3. The V gene is TRBV15, the J gene TRBJ2-1, with TRBD1 matching over 9 bases. The CDR3 extends over 15 amino acids. Per germline, CDR1 LNHNV and CDR2 YYDKDF (reference sequence). V was pared by 5 bases and J by 2 bases, with 4 bases of the junction left unmatched. The chain's CDR3 is CATSSRDRAYNEQFF. The CDR3, as DNA: TGTGCCACCAGCTCCCGGGACAGGGCCTACAATGAGCAGTTCTTC.

The chain joins TRBV4-1 to TRBJ2-3, with 12 bases that match TRBD2. With 0 bases clipped from V and 4 bases from J, the junction kept 2 bases outside the gene matches. The CDR3 is made up of 16 amino acids. Germline V gene data show CDR1 as MGHRA and CDR2 as YSYEKL. DNA of the CDR3: TGCGCCAGCAGCCAAGATTCTAGCGGGAGGGCAGATACGCAGTATTTT. This gives the protein CASSQDSSGRADTQYF.

The chain uses TRBV7-8 and TRBJ1-5; D gene uncertain. There are 14 residues in the CDR3. Germline lookup yields CDR1 SGHVS and CDR2 FQNEAQ. V lost 1 base and J lost 7, with 11 bases in between. This CDR3 reads CASSLVSREQPQHF. DNA of the CDR3: TGTGCCAGCAGCTTAGTTAGTCGTGAACAGCCCCAGCATTTT.

The chain uses TRBV5-1 and TRBJ1-1, with no clear D. Trimming removed 0 bases from V and 2 bases from J, with 5 bases in between. This CDR3 spans 13 amino acids. CDR1 and CDR2 from the germline V gene are SGHRS and YFSETQ. CDR3 in DNA: TGCGCCAGCAGCTTGGCCTATAACACTGAAGCTTTCTTT. Its translation is CASSLAYNTEAFF.

The rearrangement links TRBV30 to TRBJ1-5; 12 positions match TRBD1. Germline V CDR1 and CDR2: GTSNPN, SVGIG (reference sequence). V lost 1 base to trimming and J lost 6 bases; unmatched junction nucleotides: 4. The CDR3 totals 15 residues. The CDR3 coding sequence is TGTGCCTGGAGTGGCGGGACAGGGGGCGGTCAGCCCCAGCATTTT. As protein: CAWSGGTGGGQPQHF.

J is TRBJ2-1 and V is TRBV27; TRBD2 agrees at 14 bases. With 7 bases clipped from V and 7 bases from J, the junction kept 9 bases outside the gene matches. There are 16 residues in the CDR3. Germline assignment: CDR1 MNHEY and CDR2 SMNVEV (reference sequence). CDR3 nucleotide sequence: TGTGCCAGCACCATTCAGGGACTAGCGGGAGTTAATGAGCAGTTCTTC. This codes for CASTIQGLAGVNEQFF.

CDR3 protein: CASSAAGTGETEQYF. The CDR3 nucleotides read TGTGCCAGCAGCGCCGCCGGGACAGGGGAAACCGAGCAGTACTTC. V gene TRBV13 combines with J gene TRBJ2-7; 10 positions match TRBD1. Germline trimming cut 5 bases from V and 6 bases from J; bases unmatched to any gene: 10. The CDR3 runs 15 residues. Germline assignment: CDR1 PRHDT and CDR2 FYEKMQ (reference sequence).

The chain has TRBV28 and TRBJ2-1; no clear D. Germline CDR1 MDHEN, CDR2 SYDVKM. V was shortened by 10 bases and J by 0 bases, with 13 bases between the two germline ends. This CDR3 has 14 amino acids. This CDR3 reads CATAGPPSYNEQFF. Here the CDR3 DNA reads TGTGCCACCGCAGGTCCCCCCTCCTACAATGAGCAGTTCTTC.

The J gene is TRBJ2-7, the V gene TRBV11-2, with D maybe TRBD2 (6 bases). The length of the CDR3 is 17 residues. V was shortened by 2 bases and J by 0 bases, with 17 bases between the two germline ends. Germline loops: CDR1 SGHAT, CDR2 FQNNGV. The chain's CDR3 is CASSLISGEGLSYEQYF. The CDR3 DNA sequence: TGTGCCAGCAGCTTAATCTCGGGGGAAGGTCTCTCCTACGAGCAGTACTTC.

This chain connects TRBV7-9 to TRBJ2-7; TRBD1 matches 9 bases. Germline assignment: CDR1 SEHNR and CDR2 FQNEAQ (reference sequence). V gave up 7 bases and J gave up 5 bases; unmatched junction bases: 12. The CDR3 loop spans 15 amino acids. The CDR3 nucleotides are TGTGCCAGCAACCCCCGGGACAGGGAAATCAACGAGCAGTACTTC. This codes for CASNPRDREINEQYF.

The chain links TRBV2 to TRBJ2-1, with TRBD2 matching 9 bases. Looked up from germline, CDR1 is SNHLY and CDR2 is FYNNEI. J gave up 4 bases and V 3 bases, and 16 bases lay outside the gene matches. The CDR3 sequence is 19 residues long. The CDR3 loop is CASSDPGLVAGERYNEQFF. CDR3 sequence (DNA): TGTGCCAGCAGTGACCCCGGCTTGGTAGCGGGAGAACGTTACAATGAGCAGTTCTTC. Full variable domain (missing parts from reference TRBV2 and TRBJ2-1): EPEVTQTPSHQVTQMGQEVILRCVPISNHLYFYWYRQILGQKVEFLVSFYNNEISEKSEIFDDQFSVERPDGSNFTLKIRSTKLEDSAMYFCASSDPGLVAGERYNEQFFGPGTRLTVL.

V is TRBV18 and J is TRBJ2-1, with 9 bases matching TRBD1. Germline values: CDR1 KGHSH, CDR2 LQKENI. The length of the CDR3 is 19 residues. The V segment lost 1 base and the J segment 0 bases; nucleotides outside the gene matches: 10. The CDR3 DNA sequence: TGTGCCAGCTCACCACGGGGACAGGGTTGGAGAAGCTCCTACAATGAGCAGTTCTTC. Translating gives CASSPRGQGWRSSYNEQFF. Variable domain in full (rest from reference TRBV18 and TRBJ2-1): NAGVMQNPRHLVRRRGQEARLRCSPMKGHSHVYWYRQLPEEGLKFMVYLQKENIIDESGMPKERFSAEFPKEGPSILRIQQVVRGDSAAYFCASSPRGQGWRSSYNEQFFGPGTRLTVL.

The gene calls are TRBV29-1 and TRBJ1-1; maybe TRBD1 (5 bases). The CDR3 consists of 15 residues. The germline V and J ends were trimmed by 0 bases and 1 base, with 12 bases remaining between them. Germline lookup yields CDR1 SQVTM and CDR2 ANQGSEA. The CDR3 reads CSVEDTGLENTEAFF. The CDR3 bases are TGCAGCGTTGAAGATACAGGTCTGGAGAACACTGAAGCTTTCTTT.

The J gene is TRBJ2-2, the V gene TRBV7-7; TRBD2 might be the D (7 bases). CDR1 and CDR2 from the germline V gene are SSHAT and FNYEAQ (reference sequence). V was pared by 5 bases and J by 7 bases, with 17 bases between. The CDR3 contains 15 residues. CDR3 residues: CASSPRGDISGELFF. CDR3 coding DNA: TGTGCCAGCAGCCCACGGGGGGACATCAGCGGGGAGCTGTTTTTT.

The V and J genes are TRBV4-3 and TRBJ1-5, with TRBD1 matching 7 bases. This CDR3 region has 15 residues. The germline gives CDR1 LGHNA, CDR2 YSLEER. After removal of 0 bases from V and 4 bases from J, the junction contained 3 bases not matched to a gene. In nucleotides, the CDR3 is TGCGCCAGCAGCCAAGATGGACAGGTAAATCAGCCCCAGCATTTT. Translating it yields CASSQDGQVNQPQHF.

This chain uses TRBV4-3 with TRBJ2-5; D may be TRBD1 (6 bases). With 0 bases removed from V and 5 bases from J, the gap between germline ends came to 16 bases. The CDR3 covers 16 residues. Germline lookup yields CDR1 LGHNA and CDR2 YSLEER. The CDR3 here is CASSQDLWQGSETQYF. The CDR3 coding sequence is TGCGCCAGCAGCCAAGACCTCTGGCAGGGGAGCGAGACCCAGTACTTC.

This chain uses TRBV18 with TRBJ2-1; TRBD2 agrees at 9 bases. This CDR3 has 16 residues. With V trimmed by 5 bases and J by 5 bases, 10 bases remained unmatched. Germline CDR1 KGHSH, CDR2 LQKENI. The CDR3 coding sequence is TGTGCCAGCTCAGCACTAGCTAGCGGGGCTGACAATGAGCAGTTCTTC. This sequence encodes CASSALASGADNEQFF.

The V gene is TRBV7-9, the J gene TRBJ2-4, with D possibly TRBD1 on 6 matching bases. CDR1 is SEHNR, CDR2 FQNEAQ, per germline (reference sequence). V lost 5 bases and J 10 bases, leaving 18 bases between the germline ends. This CDR3 contains 14 residues. The CDR3 nucleotides are TGTGCCAGCAGCCCCCAGACAGGAACGGGGATTCAGTACTTC. Translation: CASSPQTGTGIQYF.